This TCR beta chain is drawn from a study of shared clonotypes between healthy human individuals. Whole-study findings and limits: Generation probabilities of non-shared clonotypes were lower (relative to those shared by all four donors). For naive CD4 cells, approximately 4.8% of clonotypes were shared across a handful of donors.

Sequencing was performed with immunoSEQ multiplex PCR; in TCRdb, only in-frame clones are kept and a portion is missing. The sample holds about 980,000 clones, approximately 80% seen once. The length of the CDR3 is 14 residues. CDR1 and CDR2 (germline): MNHNY, SVGAGI (reference sequence). About this clone: Its antigen is not known.

The sequence derives from a man between 18 and 29 years old in good health. The chain is built from TRBV6-6 and TRBJ2-5; 8 positions match TRBD1. Near its end, the DNA agrees better with TRBJ2-7, so the J call may be wrong. The sample taken for sequencing was memory CD4+ T cells sorted from blood. Regarding subset: CD45RA-negative fraction. The CDR3 spells CASSSSDRVHEQYF. CDR3 sequence (DNA): TGTGCCAGCAGCTCTTCGGACAGGGTCCACGAGCAGTACTTC.